These T cell receptor beta chains were read from a single sample in a study of regulatory T cells in long-lasting Graves disease. TCRdb called the multiplex PCR reads again in MiXCR, with one record for every CDR3 protein. The sample has around 500,000 distinct CDR3 sequences, 15% to 20% seen once. These sequences were also reported in another study, on T cells in Graves' hyperthyroidism and ophthalmopathy.

The sequencing used peripheral blood mononuclear cells (PBMCs), collected at new diagnosis, from a patient treated with antithyroid drugs. Source of these receptors: a woman aged 35-60 years with Graves disease. Both conserved end residues are part of each CDR3. The order of the fields is CDR3 protein, CDR3 DNA, V gene, J gene, D gene, clone size. The D gene is left open where the match is weak. Not every row has a clone size; where given, it reads once, few, many or a size class.

CDR3: CASSHIRPTTGSEQYF
DNA: TGTGCCAGCAGTCACATCCGCCCGACGACTGGAAGCGAGCAGTACTTC
V: TRBV27
J: TRBJ2-7
D: .
size: many

CDR3: CASSLQPVGQGADGYTF
DNA: TGTGCCAGCAGCTTGCAGCCCGTTGGACAGGGGGCCGATGGCTACACCTTC
V: TRBV5-5
J: TRBJ1-2
D: TRBD1
size: .

CDR3: CASITLGGRSTGELFF
DNA: TGTGCCAGCATTACTTTGGGGGGCAGGAGCACCGGGGAGCTGTTTTTT
V: TRBV12-3/TRBV12-4
J: TRBJ2-2
D: .
size: few

CDR3: CASSSGLAPDTQYF
DNA: TGCGCCAGCAGTTCAGGACTAGCGCCAGATACGCAGTATTTT
V: TRBV4-1
J: TRBJ2-3
D: TRBD2
size: many

CDR3: CASTGLNLGRYTEAFF
DNA: TGTGCCAGCACCGGATTGAACCTCGGACGGTACACTGAAGCTTTCTTT
V: TRBV6-1
J: TRBJ1-1
D: .
size: .

CDR3: CAISGTSRETQYF
DNA: TGTGCCATCAGTGGTACTAGCAGGGAGACCCAGTACTTC
V: TRBV10-3
J: TRBJ2-5
D: .
size: .

CDR3: CASSLAGSTGELFF
DNA: TGTGCCAGCAGCTTGGCAGGATCCACCGGGGAGCTGTTTTTT
V: TRBV11-2
J: TRBJ2-2
D: .
size: many

CDR3: CASSDNRLNYGYTF
DNA: TGTGCCAGCAGCGACAACCGTCTTAACTATGGCTACACCTTC
V: TRBV9
J: TRBJ1-2
D: .
size: many

CDR3: CASSLSGGSGNEQFF
DNA: TGTGCCAGCAGCCTTAGCGGGGGATCGGGAAATGAGCAGTTCTTC
V: TRBV7-3
J: TRBJ2-1
D: TRBD2
size: few

CDR3: CASSTSGGDFNEQFF
DNA: TGCGCCAGCAGCACTAGCGGGGGGGATTTCAATGAGCAGTTCTTC
V: TRBV5-1
J: TRBJ2-1
D: TRBD2
size: .

CDR3: CSARATVSTYNEQFF
DNA: TGCAGTGCTAGAGCGACCGTATCGACCTACAATGAGCAGTTCTTC
V: TRBV20-1
J: TRBJ2-1
D: .
size: many

CDR3: CASSQVAGSRNEQYF
DNA: TGTGCCAGCAGCCAAGTAGCGGGGTCGCGAAACGAGCAGTACTTC
V: TRBV4-2
J: TRBJ2-7
D: TRBD2
size: .

CDR3: CASSPWGASNQPQHF
DNA: TGTGCCAGCAGCCCCTGGGGGGCGAGCAATCAGCCCCAGCATTTT
V: TRBV6-1
J: TRBJ1-5
D: .
size: many

CDR3: CASTDRGGHMMNTEAFF
DNA: TGTGCCAGCACCGACCGGGGCGGACACATGATGAACACTGAAGCTTTCTTT
V: TRBV28
J: TRBJ1-1
D: .
size: many

CDR3: CASSLGLLLAGELFF
DNA: TGTGCCAGCAGCTTAGGACTGCTACTGGCCGGGGAGCTGTTTTTT
V: TRBV11-3
J: TRBJ2-2
D: .
size: few

CDR3: CASSYRPGQGSSYEQYF
DNA: TGTGCCAGCAGTTATCGTCCGGGACAGGGATCGAGCTACGAGCAGTACTTC
V: TRBV6-9
J: TRBJ2-7
D: TRBD1
size: many

CDR3: CATRSGPGELFF
DNA: TGTGCCACTAGGTCAGGGCCCGGGGAGCTGTTTTTT
V: TRBV2
J: TRBJ2-2
D: .
size: .

CDR3: CASSQGDRAETQYF
DNA: TGCGCCAGCAGCCAGGGGGACAGGGCAGAGACCCAGTACTTC
V: TRBV4-1
J: TRBJ2-5
D: TRBD1
size: many

CDR3: CASSLLAGPLGGYTF
DNA: TGTGCCAGCAGTTTACTTGCAGGTCCTCTGGGTGGCTACACCTTC
V: TRBV12-3/TRBV12-4
J: TRBJ1-2
D: .
size: many

CDR3: CASSSNWGENTEAFF
DNA: TGTGCCAGCAGCTCAAATTGGGGTGAGAACACTGAAGCTTTCTTT
V: TRBV7-9
J: TRBJ1-1
D: .
size: few

CDR3: CASSYGTDFYGYTF
DNA: TGTGCCAGCAGTTACGGGACGGACTTCTATGGCTACACCTTC
V: TRBV3-1
J: TRBJ1-2
D: .
size: .

CDR3: CASSDQPGTGFSYGYTF
DNA: TGTGCCAGCAGTGACCAACCCGGGACAGGGTTTTCCTATGGCTACACCTTC
V: TRBV6-1
J: TRBJ1-2
D: TRBD1
size: .

CDR3: CATSTLLSGANVLTF
DNA: TGTGCCACCTCGACACTGCTCTCTGGGGCCAACGTCCTGACTTTC
V: TRBV6-2/TRBV6-3
J: TRBJ2-6
D: .
size: .

CDR3: CASSLTPGHDEQFF
DNA: TGTGCCAGCAGCTTAACCCCCGGGCACGATGAGCAGTTCTTC
V: TRBV7-9
J: TRBJ2-1
D: .
size: .

CDR3: CASSPYGGTPSSGNTIYF
DNA: TGTGCCAGTAGTCCCTACGGCGGGACACCAAGCTCTGGAAACACCATATATTTT
V: TRBV19
J: TRBJ1-3
D: .
size: many

CDR3: CASSTLDGNTIYF
DNA: TGCGCCAGCAGTACGCTCGATGGAAACACCATATATTTT
V: TRBV5-1
J: TRBJ1-3
D: .
size: few

CDR3: CASSEISAGELFF
DNA: TGTGCCAGCAGCGAGATTTCGGCCGGGGAGCTGTTTTTT
V: TRBV11-2
J: TRBJ2-2
D: .
size: many

CDR3: CASSQEGRGSYEQYF
DNA: TGTGCCAGCAGCCAAGAGGGCAGGGGGTCCTACGAGCAGTACTTC
V: TRBV3-1
J: TRBJ2-7
D: TRBD1
size: many

CDR3: CASSLGLGQQGIYEQYF
DNA: TGTGCCAGCAGCTTAGGCTTGGGACAGCAGGGGATTTACGAGCAGTACTTC
V: TRBV13
J: TRBJ2-7
D: TRBD1
size: .

CDR3: CASSYSRQNTEAFF
DNA: TGCGCCAGCAGCTACTCCAGACAGAACACTGAAGCTTTCTTT
V: TRBV5-1
J: TRBJ1-1
D: .
size: many

CDR3: CASSLTGLAGFEETQYF
DNA: TGTGCCAGCAGCTTGACTGGACTAGCGGGGTTTGAAGAGACCCAGTACTTC
V: TRBV5-6
J: TRBJ2-5
D: TRBD2
size: .

CDR3: CASRDRSFSIEQFF
DNA: TGTGCCAGCAGGGACAGGTCATTTTCGATTGAGCAGTTCTTC
V: TRBV6-1
J: TRBJ2-1
D: TRBD1
size: .

CDR3: CASSPVGARSNQPQHF
DNA: TGTGCCAGCAGCCCGGTTGGGGCTAGAAGCAATCAGCCCCAGCATTTT
V: TRBV6-1
J: TRBJ1-5
D: .
size: .

CDR3: CASSLAGGQEIYGYTF
DNA: TGTGCCAGCAGCTTAGCTGGAGGACAGGAGATTTATGGCTACACCTTC
V: TRBV7-9
J: TRBJ1-2
D: TRBD1
size: many

CDR3: CASSEGSGELFF
DNA: TGCGCCAGCAGTGAGGGATCCGGGGAGCTGTTTTTT
V: TRBV5-1
J: TRBJ2-2
D: .
size: .

CDR3: CATGDSWNTEAFF
DNA: TGTGCCACCGGGGACAGCTGGAACACTGAAGCTTTCTTT
V: TRBV10-3
J: TRBJ1-1
D: TRBD1
size: many

CDR3: CASSFTRAVQETQYF
DNA: TGTGCCAGCAGCTTTACTCGGGCAGTTCAAGAGACCCAGTACTTC
V: TRBV6-1
J: TRBJ2-5
D: .
size: many

CDR3: CASSSLHEQYF
DNA: TGTGCCAGCAGTTCTCTCCACGAGCAGTACTTC
V: TRBV28
J: TRBJ2-7
D: .
size: many

CDR3: CASSKDRDQPQHF
DNA: TGTGCCAGTAGTAAAGACCGCGATCAGCCCCAGCATTTT
V: TRBV19
J: TRBJ1-5
D: .
size: .

CDR3: CAWSVTFEQFF
DNA: TGTGCCTGGAGCGTCACGTTTGAGCAGTTCTTC
V: TRBV30
J: TRBJ2-1
D: .
size: .

CDR3: CASRPGTGRGYTF
DNA: TGTGCCAGCAGACCCGGGACAGGGAGGGGCTACACCTTC
V: TRBV6-2/TRBV6-3
J: TRBJ1-2
D: TRBD1
size: .

CDR3: CASAHPGQGPWEQYF
DNA: TGTGCCAGCGCCCACCCGGGACAGGGGCCCTGGGAGCAGTACTTC
V: TRBV7-9
J: TRBJ2-7
D: TRBD1
size: many

CDR3: CASSSYYGTGRYSPLHF
DNA: TGTGCCAGCAGTTCCTATTATGGGACAGGGAGATATTCACCCCTCCACTTT
V: TRBV27
J: TRBJ1-6
D: TRBD1
size: few

CDR3: CASSAPGSGGAGTGELFF
DNA: TGTGCCAGCAGCGCGCCAGGTAGCGGGGGGGCTGGCACCGGGGAGCTGTTTTTT
V: TRBV9
J: TRBJ2-2
D: TRBD2
size: few

CDR3: CASKKEGQGTDTQYF
DNA: TGTGCCAGTAAGAAGGAGGGACAAGGCACAGATACGCAGTATTTT
V: TRBV7-9
J: TRBJ2-3
D: .
size: many

CDR3: CASSGLTRDRGLDEQFF
DNA: TGCGCCAGCAGTGGCTTAACCCGGGACAGGGGGCTAGATGAGCAGTTCTTC
V: TRBV10-1
J: TRBJ2-1
D: TRBD1
size: few

CDR3: CAWTSGGLSSYEQYF
DNA: TGTGCCTGGACTAGCGGGGGCCTTAGCTCCTACGAGCAGTACTTC
V: TRBV30
J: TRBJ2-7
D: TRBD2
size: many

CDR3: CASRNRDRGYEQYF
DNA: TGTGCCAGCAGGAACCGGGACAGGGGGTACGAGCAGTACTTC
V: TRBV27
J: TRBJ2-7
D: TRBD1
size: many

CDR3: CASSVGTGFFYNEQFF
DNA: TGTGCCAGCAGCGTAGGGACAGGGTTTTTCTACAATGAGCAGTTCTTC
V: TRBV9
J: TRBJ2-1
D: TRBD1
size: .

CDR3: CASSSRGGGEKLFF
DNA: TGTGCCAGCAGTTCCCGGGGGGGAGGTGAAAAACTGTTTTTT
V: TRBV28
J: TRBJ1-4
D: .
size: many

CDR3: CASSLGGPLAKNIQYF
DNA: TGTGCCAGCAGTTTGGGAGGCCCCTTAGCCAAAAACATTCAGTACTTC
V: TRBV28
J: TRBJ2-4
D: .
size: few

CDR3: CASTSGALEQYF
DNA: TGTGCCAGCACCTCCGGGGCTCTCGAGCAGTACTTC
V: TRBV6-1
J: TRBJ2-7
D: .
size: many

CDR3: CASSEDNMNTEAFF
DNA: TGTGCCAGCAGTGAAGACAACATGAACACTGAAGCTTTCTTT
V: TRBV6-1
J: TRBJ1-1
D: .
size: many

CDR3: CASSLGDNSYEQYF
DNA: TGTGCCAGCAGCTTAGGTGACAACTCCTACGAGCAGTACTTC
V: TRBV11-2
J: TRBJ2-7
D: .
size: many

CDR3: CASSYGRGDSYNEQFF
DNA: TGTGCCAGCAGTTACGGGCGGGGAGATTCCTACAATGAGCAGTTCTTC
V: TRBV6-2/TRBV6-3
J: TRBJ2-1
D: .
size: many

CDR3: CATSRGLANYGYTF
DNA: TGTGCCACCTCCAGAGGGCTCGCTAACTATGGCTACACCTTC
V: TRBV27
J: TRBJ1-2
D: .
size: .

CDR3: CSVATGGRAGELFF
DNA: TGCAGCGTGGCTACAGGGGGAAGGGCCGGGGAGCTGTTTTTT
V: TRBV29-1
J: TRBJ2-2
D: TRBD1
size: .

CDR3: CASSFPSDYGYTF
DNA: TGTGCCAGCAGTTTCCCCAGTGACTATGGCTACACCTTC
V: TRBV3-1
J: TRBJ1-2
D: .
size: many

CDR3: CASSETGKTKGYTF
DNA: TGCGCCAGCAGTGAAACAGGGAAGACGAAAGGCTACACCTTC
V: TRBV10-1
J: TRBJ1-2
D: .
size: few

CDR3: CAISEGGHLSGANVLTF
DNA: TGTGCCATCAGTGAGGGGGGACACCTCTCTGGGGCCAACGTCCTGACTTTC
V: TRBV10-3
J: TRBJ2-6
D: .
size: .